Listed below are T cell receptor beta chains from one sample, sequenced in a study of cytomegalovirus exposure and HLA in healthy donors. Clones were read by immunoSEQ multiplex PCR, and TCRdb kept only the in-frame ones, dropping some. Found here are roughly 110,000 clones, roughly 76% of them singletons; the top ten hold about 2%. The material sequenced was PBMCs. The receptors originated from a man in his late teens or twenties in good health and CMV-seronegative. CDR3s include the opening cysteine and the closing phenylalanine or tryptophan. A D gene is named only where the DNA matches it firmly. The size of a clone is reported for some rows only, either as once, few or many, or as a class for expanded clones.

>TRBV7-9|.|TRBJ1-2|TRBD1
TGTGCCAGCAGCCCCAGACAGGGTGGCTACACCTTC
CASSPRQGGYTF
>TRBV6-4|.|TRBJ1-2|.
TGTGCCAGCAGCCCCCCGGAGAGCGGCTACACCTTC
CASSPPESGYTF
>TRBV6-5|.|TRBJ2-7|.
TGTGCCAGCAGTGAGTTTACTCCCTACGAGCAGTACTTC
CASSEFTPYEQYF
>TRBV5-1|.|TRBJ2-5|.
TGCGCCAGCTACGAGGCAGAAGAGACCCAGTACTTC
CASYEAEETQYF
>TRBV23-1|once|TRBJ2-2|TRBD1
TGCGCCAGCAGTCAATGGACAGGGGGCGCAGAGGGGGAGCTGTTTTTT
CASSQWTGGAEGELFF
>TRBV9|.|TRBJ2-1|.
TGTGCCAGCAGCGTAGCTTTGAGGGATGAGCAGTTCTTC
CASSVALRDEQFF
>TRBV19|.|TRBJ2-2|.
TGTGCCAGTAGTATTAGAGGAACGGGGTTTCTCGGGGAGCTGTTTTTT
CASSIRGTGFLGELFF
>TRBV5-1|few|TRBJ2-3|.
TGCGCCAGCAGCTTGGATAGCGGCCTCTTCACAGATACGCAGTATTTT
CASSLDSGLFTDTQYF
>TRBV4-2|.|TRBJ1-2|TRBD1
TGTGCCAGCAGCCAAGACCGGGACAGGGGGCCTGGCTACACCTTC
CASSQDRDRGPGYTF
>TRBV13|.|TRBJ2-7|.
TGTGCCAGCAGCTTAGGGAGCTACGAGCAGTACTTC
CASSLGSYEQYF
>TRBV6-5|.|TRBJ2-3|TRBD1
TGTGCCAGCAGTTACTCTGACAGGGTCGGTACGCAGTATTTT
CASSYSDRVGTQYF
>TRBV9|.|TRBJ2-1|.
TGTGCCAGCAGCGTTTCCCTCGCGGTTGAGCAGTTCTTC
CASSVSLAVEQFF
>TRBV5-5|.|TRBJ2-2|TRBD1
TGTGCCAGCAGCCACAGGGGGCAGGACACCGGGGAGCTGTTTTTT
CASSHRGQDTGELFF
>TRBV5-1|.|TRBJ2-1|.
TGCGCCAGCAGCTCAGGGGAAGGCAATGAGCAGTTCTTC
CASSSGEGNEQFF
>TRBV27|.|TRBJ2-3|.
TGTGCCAGCAGTTTAGGGGCAGCGCACCCCACAGATACGCAGTATTTT
CASSLGAAHPTDTQYF
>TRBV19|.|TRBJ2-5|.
TGTGCCAGTAGCGAAACAGGGTTTGAGACCCAGTACTTC
CASSETGFETQYF
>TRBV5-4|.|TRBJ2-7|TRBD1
TGTGCCAGCAGCTTGGAATCTGGCACAGGGGGCTACGAGCAGTACTTC
CASSLESGTGGYEQYF
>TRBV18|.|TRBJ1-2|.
TGTGCCAGCTCACCACGACAAACTAACTATGGCTACACCTTC
CASSPRQTNYGYTF
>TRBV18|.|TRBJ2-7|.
TGTGCCAGCTCCCCCATCTCCCCGCAAGCCCTAGCCGAGCAGTACTTC
CASSPISPQALAEQYF
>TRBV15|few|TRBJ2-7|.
TGTGCCACCAGCAGAGATGGGGCAGGGGAGGGCGAGCAGTACTTC
CATSRDGAGEGEQYF